The source of this T cell receptor beta chain is a study of CD8 T cells in Susac syndrome. The multiple sclerosis control group comprised treatment-naive patients with stable or active relapsing-remitting disease. Negative magnetic isolation gave CD8+ and CD4+ cells; FACS enriched CD8+ TEMRA. A quantity of roughly 0.5 to 1 ug RNA underwent reverse transcription using random hexamers. Amplification of TCR beta CDR3 spanned 54 Vbeta and 13 Jbeta via immunoSEQ multiplex PCR. TCRdb re-called the immunoSEQ multiplex PCR reads with MiXCR, one entry per CDR3 protein. The data hold 150,000 to 200,000 distinct CDR3 sequences, with around 93% observed a single time. In germline, CDR1 is SNHLY, CDR2 FYNNEI. The CDR3 spans 14 residues. After removal of 7 bases from V and 2 bases from J, the junction contained 6 bases not matched to a gene.

The sample consisted of CD4+ T cells from PBMCs. The chain combines TRBV2 with TRBJ2-3; 7 positions agree with TRBD2. This sequence was found in a human donor with multiple sclerosis. The DNA of the CDR3 is TGTGCCAGCATCTCTGAGCGGGACACAGATACGCAGTATTTT. This gives the protein CASISERDTDTQYF. Variable domain in full (rest from reference TRBV2 and TRBJ2-3): EPEVTQTPSHQVTQMGQEVILRCVPISNHLYFYWYRQILGQKVEFLVSFYNNEISEKSEIFDDQFSVERPDGSNFTLKIRSTKLEDSAMYFCASISERDTDTQYFGPGTRLTVL.